A selection of T cell receptor beta chains follows, all from one sample in a study of blood T cell repertoires in COVID-19. Method: immunoSEQ multiplex PCR; TCRdb's copy keeps in-frame clones and lacks some. The data show roughly 100,000 clones, roughly 80% seen once. Material: peripheral blood. The receptors come from a woman of 80 years or more with acute or convalescent COVID-19. Both conserved end residues are part of each CDR3. D genes are given only for firm matches.

TRBJ1-5 13 . TRBV10-2 TGCGCCAGCAGTGATACAGGCAATCAGCCCCAGCATTTT CASSDTGNQPQHF
TRBJ2-7 16 TRBD2 TRBV7-8 TGTGCCAGCAGCTCCCACGTGGGCGGGAGACGGTACGAGCAGTACTTC CASSSHVGGRRYEQYF
TRBJ2-2 15 . TRBV5-1 TGCGCCAGCAGCTCATATGACAGTAACACCGGGGAGCTGTTTTTT CASSSYDSNTGELFF
TRBJ2-7 13 . TRBV18 TGTGCCAGCTCACCGCGGGACTCCAACGAGCAGTACTTC CASSPRDSNEQYF
TRBJ2-3 16 TRBD1 TRBV19 TGTGCCAGTAGTCCATGGGGACAGGGGTCCACAGATACGCAGTATTTT CASSPWGQGSTDTQYF
TRBJ1-5 15 TRBD1 TRBV18 TGTGCCAGCTCACCGGACAGGGGAGGGAATCAGCCCCAGCATTTT CASSPDRGGNQPQHF
TRBJ2-3 16 TRBD2 TRBV30 TGTGCCTGGAGTGGGGGACTAGCGTCGGGCACAGATACGCAGTATTTT CAWSGGLASGTDTQYF
TRBJ2-4 16 . TRBV5-6 TGTGCCAGCAGCTTGAAAGAGGTTCTAGCCAAAAACATTCAGTACTTC CASSLKEVLAKNIQYF
TRBJ1-2 12 . TRBV19 TGTGCCACTTCTACTGGGGGGAACGGCTACACCTTC CATSTGGNGYTF
TRBJ2-1 11 . TRBV20-1 TGCAGTGCTCTTTCCTACAATGAGCAGTTCTTC CSALSYNEQFF
TRBJ2-3 16 . TRBV11-3 TGTGCCAGCAGCGACTCTTTGAGGGGGAGCACAGATACGCAGTATTTT CASSDSLRGSTDTQYF
TRBJ2-3 16 TRBD2 TRBV9 TGTGCCAGCAGCGTTCTCGGACTAGCGGGAACAGATACGCAGTATTTT CASSVLGLAGTDTQYF
TRBJ2-7 13 TRBD2 TRBV7-2 TGTGCCAGCAGCTCACAACTAGCGGGAGGGCCCCACTTC CASSSQLAGGPHF
TRBJ2-3 15 TRBD1 TRBV5-1 TGCGCCAGCAGCCCCGGGACAGGGGTTGGAGATACGCAGTATTTT CASSPGTGVGDTQYF
TRBJ2-3 14 TRBD2 TRBV19 TGTGCCACCCGACTTGCGGGAGGGTCTGATACGCAGTATTTT CATRLAGGSDTQYF
TRBJ2-1 11 . TRBV20-1 TGCAGTGGACAGCAAAACAATGAGCAGTTCTTC CSGQQNNEQFF
TRBJ2-7 15 . TRBV7-2 TGTGCCAGCAGCTTCCCCGAAGAGCGGAGTTACGAGCAGTACTTC CASSFPEERSYEQYF
TRBJ2-2 17 TRBD2 TRBV19 TGTGCCAGTAGGACAGTGACTAGCGGGAGTGTATTAGGGGAGCTGTTTTTT CASRTVTSGSVLGELFF
TRBJ2-5 13 . TRBV7-7 TGTGCCAGCAGCTTAAGACTGCAAGAGACCCAGTACTTC CASSLRLQETQYF
TRBJ1-3 15 . TRBV5-1 TGCGCCAGCAGCTTTGGGAGTACAGCGGGAAACACCATATATTTT CASSFGSTAGNTIYF
TRBJ2-1 13 . TRBV29-1 TGCAGCGTTCTCTCCCCAGATTACAATGAGCAGTTCTTC CSVLSPDYNEQFF
TRBJ2-7 15 TRBD1 TRBV5-1 TGCGCCAGCAGCCCAGTTTCACAGGGGGACTACGAGCAGTACTTC CASSPVSQGDYEQYF
TRBJ1-1 14 . TRBV10-3 TGTGCCATCATGTCACGGAGTAGGGGGACTGAAGCTTTCTTT CAIMSRSRGTEAFF
TRBJ2-1 12 . TRBV11-2 TGTGCCAGCAGCCGGGAGTACAATGAGCAGTTCTTC CASSREYNEQFF
TRBJ2-5 11 . TRBV11-2 TGTGCCAGCAGCTCGTGGGACACGGAGTACTTC CASSSWDTEYF
TRBJ2-7 17 TRBD2 TRBV15 TGTGCCACCAGCAGAGCGGCTAGCGGGAGTCGGTCCTACGAGCAGTACTTC CATSRAASGSRSYEQYF